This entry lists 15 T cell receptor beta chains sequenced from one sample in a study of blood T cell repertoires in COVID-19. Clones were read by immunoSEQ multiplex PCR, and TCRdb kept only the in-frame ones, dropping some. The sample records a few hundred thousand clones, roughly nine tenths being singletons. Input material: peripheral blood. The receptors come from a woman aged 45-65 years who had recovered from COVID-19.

The CDR3 nucleotides are TGTGCCAGCAGTGAATACGGGGACACTGAAGCTTTCTTT. Residues: CASSEYGDTEAFF. The chain has TRBV25-1 and TRBJ1-1; D not resolved. V lost 0 bases and J 3 bases, leaving 5 bases between the germline ends. This CDR3 is 13 amino acids long. Germline V CDR1 and CDR2: MGHDK, SYGVNS.

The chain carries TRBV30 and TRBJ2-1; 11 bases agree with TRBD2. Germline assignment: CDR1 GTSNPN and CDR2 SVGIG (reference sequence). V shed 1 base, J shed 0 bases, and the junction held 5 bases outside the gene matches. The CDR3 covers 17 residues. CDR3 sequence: CAWSGPSGGFSYNEQFF. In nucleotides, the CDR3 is TGTGCCTGGAGTGGGCCTAGCGGGGGGTTCTCCTACAATGAGCAGTTCTTC.

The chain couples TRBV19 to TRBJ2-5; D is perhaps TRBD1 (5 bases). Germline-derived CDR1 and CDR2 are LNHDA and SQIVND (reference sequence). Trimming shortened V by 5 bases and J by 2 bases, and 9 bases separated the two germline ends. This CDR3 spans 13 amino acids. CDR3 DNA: TGTGCCAGTAGTCCAGGGAAACAAGAGACCCAGTACTTC. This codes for CASSPGKQETQYF.

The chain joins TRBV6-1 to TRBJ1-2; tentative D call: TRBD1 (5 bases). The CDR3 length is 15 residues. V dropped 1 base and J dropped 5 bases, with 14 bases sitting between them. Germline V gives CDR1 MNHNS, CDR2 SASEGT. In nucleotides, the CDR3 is TGTGCCAGCAGTGAAGGTGGGGGGGGAGAATATGGCTACACCTTC. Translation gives CASSEGGGGEYGYTF.

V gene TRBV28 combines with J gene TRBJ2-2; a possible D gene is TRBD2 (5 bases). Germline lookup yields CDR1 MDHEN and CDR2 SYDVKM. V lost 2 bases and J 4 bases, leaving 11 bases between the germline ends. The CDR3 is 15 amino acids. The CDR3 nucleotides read TGTGCCAGCAGTTTAATGCCCGGGGTCACCGGGGAGCTGTTTTTT. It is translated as CASSLMPGVTGELFF.

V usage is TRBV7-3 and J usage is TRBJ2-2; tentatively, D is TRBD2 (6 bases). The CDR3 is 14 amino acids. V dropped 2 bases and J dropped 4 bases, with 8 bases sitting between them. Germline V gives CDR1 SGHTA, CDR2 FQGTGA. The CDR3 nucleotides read TGTGCCAGCAGCTTAGGCGGGACCACCGGGGAGCTGTTTTTT. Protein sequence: CASSLGGTTGELFF.

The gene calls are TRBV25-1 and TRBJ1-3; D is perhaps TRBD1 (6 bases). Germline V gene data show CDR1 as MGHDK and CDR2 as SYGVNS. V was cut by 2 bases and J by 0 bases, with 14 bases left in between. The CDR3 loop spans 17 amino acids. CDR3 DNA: TGTGCCAGCAGTGAACCTCAGAGGGGGGGCTCTGGAAACACCATATATTTT. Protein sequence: CASSEPQRGGSGNTIYF. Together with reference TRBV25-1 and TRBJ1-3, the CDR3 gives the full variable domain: EADIYQTPRYLVIGTGKKITLECSQTMGHDKMYWYQQDPGMELHLIHYSYGVNSTEKGDLSSESTVSRIRTEHFPLTLESARPSHTSQYLCASSEPQRGGSGNTIYFGEGSWLTVV.

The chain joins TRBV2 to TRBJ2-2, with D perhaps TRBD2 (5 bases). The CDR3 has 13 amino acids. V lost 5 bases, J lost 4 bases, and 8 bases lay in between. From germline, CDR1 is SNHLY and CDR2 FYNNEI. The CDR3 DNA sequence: TGTGCCAGCAGTCGAACTAGCACCGGGGAGCTGTTTTTT. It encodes CASSRTSTGELFF.

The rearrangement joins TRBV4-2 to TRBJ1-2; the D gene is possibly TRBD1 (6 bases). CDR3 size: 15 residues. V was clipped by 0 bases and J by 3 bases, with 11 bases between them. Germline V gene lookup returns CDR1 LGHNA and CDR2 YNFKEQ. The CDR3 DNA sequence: TGTGCCAGCAGCCAAGACGCGGGGGGCGACTATGGCTACACCTTC. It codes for CASSQDAGGDYGYTF.

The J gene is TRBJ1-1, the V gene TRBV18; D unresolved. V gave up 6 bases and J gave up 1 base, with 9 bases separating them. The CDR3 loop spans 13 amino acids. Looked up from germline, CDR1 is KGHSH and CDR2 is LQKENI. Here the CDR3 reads CASSSDTNTEAFF. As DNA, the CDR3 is TGTGCCAGCTCCTCAGACACGAACACTGAAGCTTTCTTT.

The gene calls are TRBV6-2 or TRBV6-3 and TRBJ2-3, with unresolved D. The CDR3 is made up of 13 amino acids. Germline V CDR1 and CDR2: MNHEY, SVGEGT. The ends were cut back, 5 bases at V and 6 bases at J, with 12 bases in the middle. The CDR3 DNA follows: TGTGCCAGCAGTGATGGGCCCCGCGATACGCAGTATTTT. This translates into CASSDGPRDTQYF.

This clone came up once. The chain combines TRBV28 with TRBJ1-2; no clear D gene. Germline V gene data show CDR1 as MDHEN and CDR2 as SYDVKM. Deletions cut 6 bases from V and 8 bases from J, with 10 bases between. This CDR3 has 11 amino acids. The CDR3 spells CASSGLGGYTF. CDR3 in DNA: TGTGCCAGCAGCGGACTGGGCGGCTACACCTTC.

The CDR3 nucleotides read TGCGCCAGCAGCCAAGATAGGGGCCTTCTGGGAGAAAAACTGTTTTTT. The encoded protein is CASSQDRGLLGEKLFF. The chain couples TRBV4-1 to TRBJ1-4; perhaps TRBD1 as D (5 bases). CDR3 length: 16 residues. Germline lookup yields CDR1 MGHRA and CDR2 YSYEKL. The V end was cut by 0 bases, the J end by 8 bases, with 16 bases between.

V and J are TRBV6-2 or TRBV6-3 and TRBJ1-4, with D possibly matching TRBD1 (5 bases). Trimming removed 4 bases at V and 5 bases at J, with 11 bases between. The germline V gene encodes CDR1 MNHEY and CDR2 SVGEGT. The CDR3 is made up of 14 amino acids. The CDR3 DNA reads TGTGCCAGCAGTTGGACACGGGGGAATGAAAAACTGTTTTTT. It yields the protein CASSWTRGNEKLFF.

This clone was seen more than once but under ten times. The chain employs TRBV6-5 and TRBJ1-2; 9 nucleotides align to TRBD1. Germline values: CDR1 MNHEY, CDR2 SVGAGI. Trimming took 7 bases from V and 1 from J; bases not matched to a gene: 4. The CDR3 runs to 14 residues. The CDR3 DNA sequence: TGTGCCAGCACCCGGACAGGGGTTAACTATGGCTACACCTTC. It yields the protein CASTRTGVNYGYTF.